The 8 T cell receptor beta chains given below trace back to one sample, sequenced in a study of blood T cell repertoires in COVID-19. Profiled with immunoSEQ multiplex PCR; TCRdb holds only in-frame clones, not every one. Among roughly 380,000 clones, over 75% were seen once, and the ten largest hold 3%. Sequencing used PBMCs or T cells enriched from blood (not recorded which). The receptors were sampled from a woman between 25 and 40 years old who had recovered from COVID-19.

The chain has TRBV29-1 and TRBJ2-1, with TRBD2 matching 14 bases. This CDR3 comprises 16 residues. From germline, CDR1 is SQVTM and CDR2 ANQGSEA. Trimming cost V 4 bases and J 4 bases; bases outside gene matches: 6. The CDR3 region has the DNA TGCAGCGTTGGTTGGACTAGCGGGAGGCCATACAATGAGCAGTTCTTC. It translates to CSVGWTSGRPYNEQFF.

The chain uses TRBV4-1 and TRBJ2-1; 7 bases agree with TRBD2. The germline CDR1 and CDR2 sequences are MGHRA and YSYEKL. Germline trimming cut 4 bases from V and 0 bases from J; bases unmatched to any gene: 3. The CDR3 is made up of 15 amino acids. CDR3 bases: TGCGCCAGCAGCCCGGTAGCGGGCTCCTACAATGAGCAGTTCTTC. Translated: CASSPVAGSYNEQFF.

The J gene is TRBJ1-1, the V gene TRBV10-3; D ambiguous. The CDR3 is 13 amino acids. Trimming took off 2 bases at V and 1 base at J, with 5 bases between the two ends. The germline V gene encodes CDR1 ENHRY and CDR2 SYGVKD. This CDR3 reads CAISEVQNTEAFF. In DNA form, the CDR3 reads TGTGCCATCAGTGAGGTCCAGAACACTGAAGCTTTCTTT.

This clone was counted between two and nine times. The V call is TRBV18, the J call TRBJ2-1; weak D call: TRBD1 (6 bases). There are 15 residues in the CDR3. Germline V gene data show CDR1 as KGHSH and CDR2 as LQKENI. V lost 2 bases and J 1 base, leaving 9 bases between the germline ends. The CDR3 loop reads CASSPDRLSYNEQFF. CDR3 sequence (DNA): TGTGCCAGCTCACCAGACAGGCTGTCCTACAATGAGCAGTTCTTC.

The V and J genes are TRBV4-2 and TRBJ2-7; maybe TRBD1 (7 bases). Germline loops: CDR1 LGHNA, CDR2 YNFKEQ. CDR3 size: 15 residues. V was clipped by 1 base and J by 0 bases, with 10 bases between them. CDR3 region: CASSQGRDSSYEQYF. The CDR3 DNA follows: TGTGCCAGCAGCCAAGGGCGGGACAGCTCCTACGAGCAGTACTTC.

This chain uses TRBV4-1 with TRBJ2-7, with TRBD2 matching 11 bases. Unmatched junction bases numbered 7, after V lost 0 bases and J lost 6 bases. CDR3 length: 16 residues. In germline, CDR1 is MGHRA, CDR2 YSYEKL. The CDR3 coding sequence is TGCGCCAGCAGCCAAGAAATAGCGGGAGGGCTAGGCGAGCAGTACTTC. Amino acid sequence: CASSQEIAGGLGEQYF.

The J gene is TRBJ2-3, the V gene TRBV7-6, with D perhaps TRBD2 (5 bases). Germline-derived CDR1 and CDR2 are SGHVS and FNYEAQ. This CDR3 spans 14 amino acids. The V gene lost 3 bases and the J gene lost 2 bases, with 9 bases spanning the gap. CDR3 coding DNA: TGTGCCAGCAGCTTGGACGGGATCACAGATACGCAGTATTTT. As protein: CASSLDGITDTQYF.

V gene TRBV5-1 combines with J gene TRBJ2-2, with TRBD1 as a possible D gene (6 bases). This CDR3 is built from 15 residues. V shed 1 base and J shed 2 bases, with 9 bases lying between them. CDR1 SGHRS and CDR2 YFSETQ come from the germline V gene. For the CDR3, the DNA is TGCGCCAGCAGCTTGAACAGGGTAAACACCGGGGAGCTGTTTTTT. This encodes CASSLNRVNTGELFF.